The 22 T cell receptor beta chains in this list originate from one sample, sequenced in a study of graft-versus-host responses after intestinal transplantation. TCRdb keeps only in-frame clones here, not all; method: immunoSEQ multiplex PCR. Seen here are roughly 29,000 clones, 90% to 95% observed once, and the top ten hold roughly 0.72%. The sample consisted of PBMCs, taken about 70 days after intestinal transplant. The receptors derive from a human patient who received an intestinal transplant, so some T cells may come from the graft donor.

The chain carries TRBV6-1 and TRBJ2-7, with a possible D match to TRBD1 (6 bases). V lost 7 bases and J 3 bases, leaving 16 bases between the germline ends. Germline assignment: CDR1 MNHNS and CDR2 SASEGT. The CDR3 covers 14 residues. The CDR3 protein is CASTLGQANYEQYF. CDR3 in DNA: TGTGCCAGCACCTTGGGACAAGCGAACTACGAGCAGTACTTC.

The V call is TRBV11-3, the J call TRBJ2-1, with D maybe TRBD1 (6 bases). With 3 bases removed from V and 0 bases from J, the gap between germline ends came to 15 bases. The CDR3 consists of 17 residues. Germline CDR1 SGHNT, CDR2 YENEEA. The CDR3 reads CASSLGTNTFSYNEQFF. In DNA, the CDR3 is TGTGCCAGCAGCTTGGGGACAAACACCTTCTCCTACAATGAGCAGTTCTTC.

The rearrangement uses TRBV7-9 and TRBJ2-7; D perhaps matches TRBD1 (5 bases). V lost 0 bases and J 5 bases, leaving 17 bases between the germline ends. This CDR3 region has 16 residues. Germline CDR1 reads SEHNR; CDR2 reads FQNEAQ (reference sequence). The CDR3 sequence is CASSLALPGLGHEQYF. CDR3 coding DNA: TGTGCCAGCAGCTTAGCGCTTCCAGGGTTGGGCCACGAGCAGTACTTC.

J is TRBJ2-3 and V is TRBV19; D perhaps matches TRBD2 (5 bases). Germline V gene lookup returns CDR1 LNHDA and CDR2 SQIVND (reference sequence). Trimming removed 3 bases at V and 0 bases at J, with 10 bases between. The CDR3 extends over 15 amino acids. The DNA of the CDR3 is TGTGCCAGTAGTATTCTGGGCGGGAGCACAGATACGCAGTATTTT. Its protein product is CASSILGGSTDTQYF.

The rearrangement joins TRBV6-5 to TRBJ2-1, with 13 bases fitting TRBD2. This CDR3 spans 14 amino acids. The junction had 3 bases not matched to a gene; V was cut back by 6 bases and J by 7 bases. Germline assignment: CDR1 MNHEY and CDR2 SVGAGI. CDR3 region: CASRTSGGRNEQFF. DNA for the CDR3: TGTGCCAGCAGGACTAGCGGGGGGAGAAATGAGCAGTTCTTC.

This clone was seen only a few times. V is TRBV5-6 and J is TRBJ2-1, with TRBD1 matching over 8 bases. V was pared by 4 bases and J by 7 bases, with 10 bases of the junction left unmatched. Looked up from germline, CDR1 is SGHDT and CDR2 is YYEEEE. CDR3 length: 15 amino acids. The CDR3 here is CASSVPSGGGNEQFF. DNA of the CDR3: TGTGCCAGCAGCGTACCATCAGGGGGCGGGAATGAGCAGTTCTTC.

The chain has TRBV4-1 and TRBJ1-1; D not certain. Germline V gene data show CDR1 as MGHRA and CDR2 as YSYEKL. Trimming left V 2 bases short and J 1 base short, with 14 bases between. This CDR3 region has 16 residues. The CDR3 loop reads CASSQPRFPGNTEAFF. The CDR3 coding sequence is TGCGCCAGCAGCCAACCACGATTCCCCGGGAACACTGAAGCTTTCTTT.

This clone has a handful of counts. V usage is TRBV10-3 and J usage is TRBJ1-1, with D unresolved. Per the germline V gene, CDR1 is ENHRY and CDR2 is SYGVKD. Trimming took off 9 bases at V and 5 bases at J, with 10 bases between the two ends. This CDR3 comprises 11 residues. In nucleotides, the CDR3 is TGTGCCATAGGGTCCGGGACTGAAGCTTTCTTT. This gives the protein CAIGSGTEAFF.

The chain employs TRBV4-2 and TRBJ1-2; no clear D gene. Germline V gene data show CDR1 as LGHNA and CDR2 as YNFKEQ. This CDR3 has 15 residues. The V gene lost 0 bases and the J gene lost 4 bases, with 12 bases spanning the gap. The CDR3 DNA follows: TGTGCCAGCAGCCAAGATGGCGTAACGGCCTATGGCTACACCTTC. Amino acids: CASSQDGVTAYGYTF.

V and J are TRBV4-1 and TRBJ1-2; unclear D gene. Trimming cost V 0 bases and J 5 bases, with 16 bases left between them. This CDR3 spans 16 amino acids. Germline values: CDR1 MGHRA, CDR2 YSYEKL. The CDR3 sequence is CASSQDGGFTPYGYTF. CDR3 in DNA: TGCGCCAGCAGCCAAGACGGAGGATTTACCCCGTATGGCTACACCTTC.

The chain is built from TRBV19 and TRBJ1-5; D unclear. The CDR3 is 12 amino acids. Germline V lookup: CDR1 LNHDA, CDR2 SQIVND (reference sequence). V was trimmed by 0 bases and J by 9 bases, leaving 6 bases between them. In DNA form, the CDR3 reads TGTGCCAGTAGTATAGATCGGTCGCCCCAGCATTTT. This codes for CASSIDRSPQHF. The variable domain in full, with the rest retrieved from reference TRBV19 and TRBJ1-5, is DGGITQSPKYLFRKEGQNVTLSCEQNLNHDAMYWYRQDPGQGLRLIYYSQIVNDFQKGDIAEGYSVSREKKESFPLTVTSAQKNPTAFYLCASSIDRSPQHFGDGTRLSIL.

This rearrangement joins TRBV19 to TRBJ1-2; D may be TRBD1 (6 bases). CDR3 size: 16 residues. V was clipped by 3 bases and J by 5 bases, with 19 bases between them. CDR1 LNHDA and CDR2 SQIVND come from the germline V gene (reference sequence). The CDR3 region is CASSMSANTGPYGYTF. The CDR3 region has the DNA TGTGCCAGTAGTATGTCGGCGAATACAGGGCCTTATGGCTACACCTTC.

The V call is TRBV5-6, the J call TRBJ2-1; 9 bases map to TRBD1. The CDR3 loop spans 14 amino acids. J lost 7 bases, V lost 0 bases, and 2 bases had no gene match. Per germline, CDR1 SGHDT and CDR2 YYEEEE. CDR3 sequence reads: CASSLGTGVNEQFF. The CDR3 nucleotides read TGTGCCAGCAGCTTGGGGACAGGGGTGAATGAGCAGTTCTTC.

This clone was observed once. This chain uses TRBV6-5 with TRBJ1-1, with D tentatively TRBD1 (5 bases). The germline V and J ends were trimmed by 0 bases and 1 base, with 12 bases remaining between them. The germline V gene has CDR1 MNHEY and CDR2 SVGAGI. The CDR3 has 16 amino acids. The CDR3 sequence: CASSYSGRGRNTEAFF. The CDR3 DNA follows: TGTGCCAGCAGTTACTCGGGACGGGGACGGAACACTGAAGCTTTCTTT.

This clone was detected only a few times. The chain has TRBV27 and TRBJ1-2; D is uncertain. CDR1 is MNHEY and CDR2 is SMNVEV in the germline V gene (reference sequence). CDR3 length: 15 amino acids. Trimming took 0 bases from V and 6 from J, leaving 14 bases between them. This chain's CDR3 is CASSLSAGSLNGYTF. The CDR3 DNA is TGTGCCAGCAGTTTATCTGCGGGTTCCTTAAATGGCTACACCTTC.

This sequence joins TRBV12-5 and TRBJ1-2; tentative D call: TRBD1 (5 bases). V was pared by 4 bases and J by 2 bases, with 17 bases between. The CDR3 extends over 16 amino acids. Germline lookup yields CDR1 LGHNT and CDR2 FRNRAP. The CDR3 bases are TGTGCTAGTGGTTCACCTGAATTGACAGTGAACTATGGCTACACCTTC. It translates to CASGSPELTVNYGYTF. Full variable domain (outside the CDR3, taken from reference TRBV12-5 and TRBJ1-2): DARVTQTPRHKVTEMGQEVTMRCQPILGHNTVFWYRQTMMQGLELLAYFRNRAPLDDSGMPKDRFSAEMPDATLATLKIQPSEPRDSAVYFCASGSPELTVNYGYTFGSGTRLTVV.

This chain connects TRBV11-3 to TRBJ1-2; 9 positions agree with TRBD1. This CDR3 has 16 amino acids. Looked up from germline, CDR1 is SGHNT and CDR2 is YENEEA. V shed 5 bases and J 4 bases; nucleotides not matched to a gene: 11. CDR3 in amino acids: CASSETTQGAIYGYTF. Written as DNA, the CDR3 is TGTGCCAGCAGCGAGACGACACAGGGGGCTATCTATGGCTACACCTTC.

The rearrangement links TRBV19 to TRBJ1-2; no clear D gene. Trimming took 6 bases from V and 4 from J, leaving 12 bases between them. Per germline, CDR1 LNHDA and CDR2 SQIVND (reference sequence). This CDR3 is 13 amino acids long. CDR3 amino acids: CASSQLGIYGYTF. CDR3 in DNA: TGTGCCAGTAGCCAACTCGGGATCTATGGCTACACCTTC. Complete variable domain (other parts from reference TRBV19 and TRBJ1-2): DGGITQSPKYLFRKEGQNVTLSCEQNLNHDAMYWYRQDPGQGLRLIYYSQIVNDFQKGDIAEGYSVSREKKESFPLTVTSAQKNPTAFYLCASSQLGIYGYTFGSGTRLTVV.

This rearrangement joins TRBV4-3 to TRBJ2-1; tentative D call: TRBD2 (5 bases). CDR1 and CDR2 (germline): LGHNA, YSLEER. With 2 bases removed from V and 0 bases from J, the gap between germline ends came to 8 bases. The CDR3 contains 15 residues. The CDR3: CASSQYGDSYNEQFF. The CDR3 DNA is TGCGCCAGCAGCCAATACGGGGACTCCTACAATGAGCAGTTCTTC.

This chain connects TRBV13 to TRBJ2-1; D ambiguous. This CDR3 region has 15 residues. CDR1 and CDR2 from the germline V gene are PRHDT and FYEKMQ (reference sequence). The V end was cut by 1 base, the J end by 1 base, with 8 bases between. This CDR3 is CASSLVGLSYNEQFF. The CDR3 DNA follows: TGTGCCAGCAGCTTAGTTGGGCTTTCCTACAATGAGCAGTTCTTC. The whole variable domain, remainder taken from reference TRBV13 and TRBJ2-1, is AAGVIQSPRHLIKEKRETATLKCYPIPRHDTVYWYQQGPGQDPQFLISFYEKMQSDKGSIPDRFSAQQFSDYHSELNMSSLELGDSALYFCASSLVGLSYNEQFFGPGTRLTVL.

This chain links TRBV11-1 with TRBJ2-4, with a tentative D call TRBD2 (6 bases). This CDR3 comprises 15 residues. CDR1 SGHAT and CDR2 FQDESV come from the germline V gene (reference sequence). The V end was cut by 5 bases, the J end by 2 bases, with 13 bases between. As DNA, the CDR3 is TGTGCCAGCAGCACCGGAGGGGAGACCAAAAACATTCAGTACTTC. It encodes CASSTGGETKNIQYF.

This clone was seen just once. The CDR3 bases are TGCGCCAGCAGCTTGGGGGGGGGTGACTACGAGCAGTACTTC. This gives the protein CASSLGGGDYEQYF. The V call is TRBV4-1, the J call TRBJ2-7, with 7 bases identical to TRBD2. This CDR3 comprises 14 residues. V shed 5 bases, J shed 3 bases, and the junction held 7 bases outside the gene matches. Germline V gene sequence: CDR1 MGHRA, CDR2 YSYEKL.